This TCR beta chain was identified during a study of cytomegalovirus exposure and HLA in healthy donors. The wider study: Earlier results showed roughly 120 million unique TCR beta sequences derived from about 179 million T cells.

The CDR3 extends over 14 amino acids. The germline V gene encodes CDR1 MNHNS and CDR2 SASEGT. The V and J ends lost 2 bases and 5 bases, in that order; junction bases with no gene match: 3. Turning to this clone: Its matching antigen is unknown.

The study's findings and limits: It was in a later analysis that TCR association rates were seen to vary by HLA locus, highest for DRB1 and lowest for HLA-C. The classifier reportedly diagnosed cytomegalovirus status with high sensitivity and specificity. The Asian-associated ancestry cluster reportedly had fewer N-insertions than the roughly 700-donor mean in a later analysis.

The PCR was carried out with 60 Vbeta primers and 13 Jbeta primers. Assay used: immunoSEQ multiplex PCR; TCRdb lists only in-frame clones, some missing. The data hold 150,000 or so clones, with over 60% observed a single time. The chain uses TRBV6-1 and TRBJ2-1, with 7 bases matching TRBD1. The specimen sequenced was PBMCs. The TCR originated in a woman aged 18-30 years in good health and CMV-seronegative. CDR3 sequence reads: CASSEQGTDNEQFF. The CDR3 nucleotides are TGTGCCAGCAGTGAACAGGGGACAGACAATGAGCAGTTCTTC.